This T cell receptor beta chain was found in a study of blood T cells in healthy people across ages. From germline, CDR1 is KGHSH and CDR2 LQKENI. The CDR3 length is 17 residues. V lost 3 bases to trimming and J lost 2 bases, with 18 bases between them. Using a J-beta primer mix together with a sample-barcoded 5' primer, a second PCR was run for roughly 6 to 11 cycles. Researchers report that a template-switch adaptor with 12 random nucleotides tagged each cDNA molecule. TCRdb redid the calling of the 5' RACE reads with MiXCR, one entry per CDR3 protein. The sample lists 800,000 to 950,000 distinct CDR3 sequences; almost 30% were seen once. Comments on this clonotype: The antigen is unknown.

Findings and caveats of the study: Older age coincided with a roughly linear decline in TCR beta diversity per million T cells.

These same records also appear under a second study, on T cells of mothers and their children.

The sequencing input was blood. The chain employs TRBV18 and TRBJ2-3; no definite D call. The receptor's source is a woman aged 35 to 49 in good health. CDR3: CASSPVRTSTSTDTQYF. The CDR3 DNA reads as TGTGCCAGCTCACCTGTTCGTACATCAACCTCCACAGATACGCAGTATTTT. The complete variable domain, with remaining parts taken from reference TRBV18 and TRBJ2-3, reads NAGVMQNPRHLVRRRGQEARLRCSPMKGHSHVYWYRQLPEEGLKFMVYLQKENIIDESGMPKERFSAEFPKEGPSILRIQQVVRGDSAAYFCASSPVRTSTSTDTQYFGPGTRLTVL.